What follows is one TCR beta chain and its context. Its binding antigen is unknown. No much larger clone is present one base from it, and per-base qualities are unavailable. These data are taken from a study of blood T cell repertoires in COVID-19 (TCRdb year 2020). Regarding the study in general: Collaborator samples came from the United States, Italy and Spain and covered acute and convalescent phases of COVID-19. Subjects who had been exposed to COVID-19, were actively infected with it, or had recovered from it provided the deeply sampled blood TCRbeta repertoires that made up the dataset. Nearly every sample came with metadata listing a de-identified subject ID, COVID-19 status, age in years and sex. Where available, HLA class I and class II types were taken from metadata supplied by the sample provider and were not determined by assay-based typing. The repertoires were released in a freely available public database intended as a resource for research on the immune response to SARS-CoV-2. The prospective study material was composed of cDNA or gDNA derived from T cells, B-cell-depleted T cells, or PBMCs. The samples were drawn from two sources: the first 160 participants of the ongoing ImmuneRACE study, and 1,254 subjects contributed by 6 global collaborators.

CDR1 and CDR2, per the germline V gene, are MGHRA and YSYEKL. V trim: 2 bases; J trim: 5 bases; unmatched bases: 9. There are 16 amino acids in the CDR3, from cysteine to phenylalanine inclusive. The sequence is cut down to CDR3 DNA, 48 bases in frame from base 1. Collaborating institutions collected whole blood in K2EDTA tubes following their own protocols. Collaborator samples were shipped for TCRbeta analysis as frozen whole blood, isolated PBMCs, or DNA extracted from either sample type. What the work shows at the level of the full study, not this receptor alone: The quantity of clinical and demographic metadata differed by source and by participant and was supplied without curation.

TCRbeta CDR3 regions were amplified from genomic DNA by means of the immunoSEQ Assay, a bias-controlled multiplex PCR. For the original study's pipeline: The number of nucleated cells in each sample was estimated by amplification of reference gene primers within the assay. To quantify the absolute abundance of each unique TCRbeta CDR3 rearrangement, sequence reads were collapsed and filtered. Productive Simpson clonality was computed per sample as the square root of Simpson's diversity index over productive rearrangements. TCRdb carries this immuneACCESS record with in-frame sequences only. Its versions omit some clonotypes, under half of them owing to an unresolved V gene in the studies checked, with the rest unexplained. Clonal size and the V and J genes are those of that table, whereas D and trimming came from the DNA. The sample yields about 82,000 clones; around four fifths were counted once. 17% of the sample belongs to the ten largest clones.

The chain couples TRBV4-1 to TRBJ1-2; 9 nucleotides in the junction match TRBD1. The sequence was obtained from a woman aged 55-70 years with acute or convalescent COVID-19. The sequenced material came from peripheral blood. CDR3 sequence: CASSQTPGTGTYGYTF. DNA sequence: TGCGCCAGCAGCCAAACCCCCGGGACAGGGACGTATGGCTACACCTTC.